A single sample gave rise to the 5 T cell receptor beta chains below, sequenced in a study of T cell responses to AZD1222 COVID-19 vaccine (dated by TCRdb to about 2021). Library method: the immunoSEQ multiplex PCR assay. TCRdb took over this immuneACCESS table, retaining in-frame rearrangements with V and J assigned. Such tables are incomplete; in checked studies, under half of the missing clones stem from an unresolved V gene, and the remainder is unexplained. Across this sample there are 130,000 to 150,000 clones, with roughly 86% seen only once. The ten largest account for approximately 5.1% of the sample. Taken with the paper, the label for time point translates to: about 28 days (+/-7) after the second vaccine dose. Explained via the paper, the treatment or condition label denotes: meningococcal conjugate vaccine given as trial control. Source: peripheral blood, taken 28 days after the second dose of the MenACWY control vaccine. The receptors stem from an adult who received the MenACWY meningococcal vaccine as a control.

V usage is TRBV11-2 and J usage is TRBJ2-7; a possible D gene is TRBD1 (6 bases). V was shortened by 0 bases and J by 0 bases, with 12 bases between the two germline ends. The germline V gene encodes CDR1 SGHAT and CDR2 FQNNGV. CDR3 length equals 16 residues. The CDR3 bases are TGTGCCAGCAGCTTAGAAAGGCAGGGGAGCTCCTACGAGCAGTACTTC. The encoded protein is CASSLERQGSSYEQYF.

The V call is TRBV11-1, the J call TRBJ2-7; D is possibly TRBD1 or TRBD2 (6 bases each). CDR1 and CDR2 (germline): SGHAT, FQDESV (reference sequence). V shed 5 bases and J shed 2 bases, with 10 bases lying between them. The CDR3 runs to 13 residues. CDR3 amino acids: CASSPGGPYEQYF. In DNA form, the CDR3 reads TGTGCCAGCAGCCCCGGGGGCCCCTACGAGCAGTACTTC.

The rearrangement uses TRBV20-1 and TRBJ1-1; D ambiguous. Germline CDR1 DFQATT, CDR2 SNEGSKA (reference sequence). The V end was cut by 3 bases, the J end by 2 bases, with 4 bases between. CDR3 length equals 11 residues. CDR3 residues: CSASPNTEAFF. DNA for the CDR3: TGCAGTGCTAGTCCCAACACTGAAGCTTTCTTT.

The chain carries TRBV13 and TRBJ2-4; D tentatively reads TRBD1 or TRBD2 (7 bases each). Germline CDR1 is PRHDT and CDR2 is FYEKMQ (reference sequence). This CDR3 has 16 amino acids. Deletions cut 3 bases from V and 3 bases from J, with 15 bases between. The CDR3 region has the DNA TGTGCCAGCAGCTTGCAGGGGGGGTTTGGCAAAAACATTCAGTACTTC. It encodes CASSLQGGFGKNIQYF. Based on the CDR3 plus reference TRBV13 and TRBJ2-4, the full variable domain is AAGVIQSPRHLIKEKRETATLKCYPIPRHDTVYWYQQGPGQDPQFLISFYEKMQSDKGSIPDRFSAQQFSDYHSELNMSSLELGDSALYFCASSLQGGFGKNIQYFGAGTRLSVL.

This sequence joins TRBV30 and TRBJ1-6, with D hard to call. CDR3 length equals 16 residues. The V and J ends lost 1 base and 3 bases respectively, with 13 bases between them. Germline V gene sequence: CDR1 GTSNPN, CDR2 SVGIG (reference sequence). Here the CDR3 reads CAWSDASQFYNSPLHF. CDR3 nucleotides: TGTGCCTGGAGTGACGCCAGCCAATTCTATAATTCACCCCTCCACTTT.